Presented here are 8 T cell receptor beta chains from one specimen sequenced in a study of Ad26.COV2.S vaccination and SARS-CoV-2 variants. Treatment noted: 15 to 20 received Ad26.COV2.S at low or high dose, single or two shots; about 5 received placebo; per-sample allocation not given. Collection of the samples took place on day 63 after the first injection of vaccine or placebo. Sequenced by immunoSEQ multiplex PCR; TCRdb stores in-frame clones only, minus some. This table has 300,000 to 350,000 clones, around 88% appearing once. This specimen consisted of peripheral blood, obtained in a trial of Ad26.COV2.S vaccine versus placebo. These receptors were obtained from a person between 18 and 60 years old who received the Ad26.COV2.S COVID-19 vaccine or a placebo.

This clone was picked up one time. This chain links TRBV4-2 with TRBJ2-3; 7 bases map to TRBD2. This CDR3 is 16 amino acids long. The germline V gene has CDR1 LGHNA and CDR2 YNFKEQ. With 3 bases clipped from V and 0 bases from J, the junction kept 6 bases outside the gene matches. CDR3 sequence reads: CASSQLAGFSTDTQYF. The DNA of the CDR3 is TGTGCCAGCAGCCAGTTAGCGGGTTTTAGCACAGATACGCAGTATTTT.

The V call is TRBV10-1, the J call TRBJ2-5; perhaps TRBD1 as D (5 bases). Germline CDR1 reads WNHNN; CDR2 reads SYGVQD (reference sequence). The CDR3 length is 14 residues. Trimming took 2 bases from V and 4 from J, leaving 11 bases between them. The CDR3 region is CASSERGRVETQYF. CDR3 in DNA: TGCGCCAGCAGTGAGAGGGGAAGGGTAGAGACCCAGTACTTC.

For this clone: One end of the junction fails to match germline, which may point to a read error. The chain uses TRBV10-3 and TRBJ1-1, with D perhaps TRBD1 (6 bases). The CDR3 contains 13 residues. Germline loops: CDR1 ENHRY, CDR2 SYGVKD. CDR3: CAVSGQMNTEAFF. CDR3 DNA sequence: TGTGCCGTCAGCGGACAGATGAACACTGAAGCTTTCTTT.

V and J are TRBV3-1 (or the pseudogene TRBV3-2) and TRBJ2-6; D is undetermined. The CDR3 totals 18 residues. Per germline, CDR1 LGHDT and CDR2 YNNKEL (reference sequence). V lost 0 bases and J 0 bases, leaving 12 bases between the germline ends. CDR3 region: CASSQDRTTFSGANVLTF. CDR3 coding DNA: TGTGCCAGCAGCCAAGATCGAACGACATTCTCTGGGGCCAACGTCCTGACTTTC.

The chain uses TRBV15 and TRBJ1-3; 7 bases line up with TRBD1. J gave up 3 bases and V 0 bases, and 14 bases lay outside the gene matches. The germline V gene encodes CDR1 LNHNV and CDR2 YYDKDF (reference sequence). This CDR3 spans 19 amino acids. CDR3 residues: CATSRESPGQRAHGNTIYF. CDR3 coding DNA: TGTGCCACCAGCAGAGAATCACCGGGACAGAGAGCCCATGGAAACACCATATATTTT.

This sequence joins TRBV29-1 and TRBJ2-1, with D perhaps TRBD1 (6 bases). Trimming took 0 bases from V and 5 from J, leaving 14 bases between them. The CDR3 length is 15 residues. In germline, CDR1 is SQVTM, CDR2 ANQGSEA. The CDR3 DNA sequence: TGCAGCGTTGAAGATGTCGGACAGCCGAACAATGAGCAGTTCTTC. Translating gives CSVEDVGQPNNEQFF.

This chain links TRBV6-2 or TRBV6-3 with TRBJ1-1, with D perhaps matching TRBD1 (6 bases). The CDR3 spans 15 residues. V lost 4 bases, J lost 2 bases, and 14 bases lay in between. Germline V gene lookup returns CDR1 MNHEY and CDR2 SVGEGT. CDR3 amino acids: CASSSGGRFNTEAFF. CDR3 nucleotides: TGTGCCAGCAGTTCGGGGGGCAGATTTAACACTGAAGCTTTCTTT.

The count of this clone is one. This chain connects TRBV7-9 to TRBJ1-6, with TRBD1 identical over 12 bases. Germline V gene lookup returns CDR1 SEHNR and CDR2 FQNEAQ (reference sequence). V lost 5 bases, J lost 7 bases, and 6 bases stayed unmatched. The CDR3 totals 16 residues. The CDR3 spells CASSAGTGGANSPLHF. The CDR3 DNA follows: TGTGCCAGCAGCGCCGGGACAGGGGGCGCGAATTCACCCCTCCACTTT.